A selection of T cell receptor beta chains follows, all from one sample in a study of blood T cell repertoires in COVID-19. Here immunoSEQ multiplex PCR was the method, and the copy in TCRdb shows in-frame clones only, minus some. The data contain roughly 230,000 clones, about 88% of them singletons. Material for sequencing was PBMCs or T cells enriched from blood (not recorded which). Source of these receptors: a woman aged 45 to 65 who had been exposed to COVID-19. Both conserved end residues are trimmed from each CDR3.

j_gene: TRBJ2-2; v_gene: TRBV10-2; CDR3aa: ASKKGGQYTGELF
j_gene: TRBJ2-5; v_gene: TRBV20-1; CDR3aa: SARDEGTQY
j_gene: TRBJ2-3; v_gene: TRBV15; CDR3aa: ATSRDVRTDTQY
j_gene: TRBJ1-2; v_gene: TRBV15; CDR3aa: ATSKQVGGGYT
j_gene: TRBJ1-5; v_gene: TRBV6-2/TRBV6-3; CDR3aa: ASSYQKGGQVNQPQH
j_gene: TRBJ1-2; v_gene: TRBV29-1; CDR3aa: SVDQGTNYGYT
j_gene: TRBJ2-1; v_gene: TRBV2; CDR3aa: ASSGSPREQF
j_gene: TRBJ2-3; v_gene: TRBV7-2; CDR3aa: ASSLTESTDTQY
j_gene: TRBJ2-1; v_gene: TRBV9; CDR3aa: ASSVQSSSYNEQF
j_gene: TRBJ2-1; v_gene: TRBV5-1; CDR3aa: ASSLGKGLDNEQF
j_gene: TRBJ1-2; v_gene: TRBV10-2; CDR3aa: ASKTGTGYGYT
j_gene: TRBJ2-2; v_gene: TRBV19; CDR3aa: ASSPMGQNTGELF
j_gene: TRBJ2-5; v_gene: TRBV7-3; CDR3aa: ASATSARETQY
j_gene: TRBJ1-1; v_gene: TRBV6-5; CDR3aa: ASSPDQGVRAF
j_gene: TRBJ2-2; v_gene: TRBV7-2; CDR3aa: ASSLVSGDRGTSGELF
j_gene: TRBJ2-2; v_gene: TRBV19; CDR3aa: ASSGLVIGELF
j_gene: TRBJ2-1; v_gene: TRBV29-1; CDR3aa: STDWDSNEQF
j_gene: TRBJ1-1; v_gene: TRBV12-3/TRBV12-4; CDR3aa: ASSLAGTGEAF
j_gene: TRBJ2-1; v_gene: TRBV5-4; CDR3aa: ASSPGGRYNEQF
j_gene: TRBJ1-6; v_gene: TRBV7-2; CDR3aa: ASSTQGQGWNSPLH
j_gene: TRBJ2-2; v_gene: TRBV3-1/TRBV3-2; CDR3aa: ASSRGGLTGELF
j_gene: TRBJ1-2; v_gene: TRBV4-2; CDR3aa: ASSQASLSENYGYT
j_gene: TRBJ1-5; v_gene: TRBV27; CDR3aa: ASRHWGQGDQPQH